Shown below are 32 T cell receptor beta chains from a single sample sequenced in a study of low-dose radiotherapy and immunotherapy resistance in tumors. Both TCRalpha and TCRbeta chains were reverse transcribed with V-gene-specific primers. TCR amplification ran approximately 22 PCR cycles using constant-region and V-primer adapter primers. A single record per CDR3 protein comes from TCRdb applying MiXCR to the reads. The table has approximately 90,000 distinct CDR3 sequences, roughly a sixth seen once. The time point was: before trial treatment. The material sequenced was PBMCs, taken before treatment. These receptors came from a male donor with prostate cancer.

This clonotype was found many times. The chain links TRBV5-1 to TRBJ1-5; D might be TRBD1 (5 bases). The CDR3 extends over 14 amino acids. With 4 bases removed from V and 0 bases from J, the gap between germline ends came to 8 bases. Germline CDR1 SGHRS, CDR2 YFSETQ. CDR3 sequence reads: CASSPGISNQPQHF. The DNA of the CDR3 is TGCGCCAGCAGCCCAGGGATTAGCAATCAGCCCCAGCATTTT.

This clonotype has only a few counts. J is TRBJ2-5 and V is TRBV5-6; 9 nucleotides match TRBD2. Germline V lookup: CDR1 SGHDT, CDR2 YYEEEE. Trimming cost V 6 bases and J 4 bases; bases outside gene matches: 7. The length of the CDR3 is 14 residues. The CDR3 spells CASTDSGGGETQYF. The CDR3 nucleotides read TGTGCCAGCACCGATAGCGGGGGCGGAGAGACCCAGTACTTC.

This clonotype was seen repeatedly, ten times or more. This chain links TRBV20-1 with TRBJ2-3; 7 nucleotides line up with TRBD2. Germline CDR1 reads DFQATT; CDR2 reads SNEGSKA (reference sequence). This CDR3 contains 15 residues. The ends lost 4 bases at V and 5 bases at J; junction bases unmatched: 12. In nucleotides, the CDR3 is TGCAGTGCTACTAATAAGCGGGGATGGGTAGATACGCAGTATTTT. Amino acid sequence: CSATNKRGWVDTQYF.

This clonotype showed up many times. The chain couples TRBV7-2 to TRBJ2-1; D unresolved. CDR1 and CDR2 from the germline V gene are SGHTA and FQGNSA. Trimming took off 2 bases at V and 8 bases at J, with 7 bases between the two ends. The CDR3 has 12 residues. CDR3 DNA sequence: TGTGCCAGCAGCTTACAGGTCGATGAGCAGTTCTTC. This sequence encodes CASSLQVDEQFF.

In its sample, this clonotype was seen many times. As DNA, the CDR3 is TGTGCCAGCAGTCCCGCACCGGGACAGGGACCCTCCTACAATGAGCAGTTCTTC. Translating it yields CASSPAPGQGPSYNEQFF. The chain carries TRBV12-3 or TRBV12-4 and TRBJ2-1; TRBD1 aligns across 9 bases. With V trimmed by 5 bases and J by 0 bases, 11 bases remained unmatched. The CDR3 consists of 18 residues.

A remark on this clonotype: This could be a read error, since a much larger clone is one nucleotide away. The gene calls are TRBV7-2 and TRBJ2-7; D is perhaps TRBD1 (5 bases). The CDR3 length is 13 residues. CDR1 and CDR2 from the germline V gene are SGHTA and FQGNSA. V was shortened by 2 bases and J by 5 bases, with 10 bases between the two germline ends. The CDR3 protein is CASSLPQADEQYV. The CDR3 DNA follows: TGTGCCAGCAGCTTACCACAGGCGGACGAGCAGTACGTC.

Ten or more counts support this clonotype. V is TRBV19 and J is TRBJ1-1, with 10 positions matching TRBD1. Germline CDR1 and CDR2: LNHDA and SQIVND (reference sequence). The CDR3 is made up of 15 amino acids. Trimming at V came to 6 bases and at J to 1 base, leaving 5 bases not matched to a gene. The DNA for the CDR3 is TGTGCCAGTAGCCACGGACAGGGGGGGAACACTGAAGCTTTCTTT. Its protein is CASSHGQGGNTEAFF.

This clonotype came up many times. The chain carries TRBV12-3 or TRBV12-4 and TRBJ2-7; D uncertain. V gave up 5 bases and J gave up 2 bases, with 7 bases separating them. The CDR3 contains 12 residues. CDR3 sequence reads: CASSPFTYEQYF. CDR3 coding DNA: TGTGCCAGCAGTCCATTCACCTACGAGCAGTACTTC.

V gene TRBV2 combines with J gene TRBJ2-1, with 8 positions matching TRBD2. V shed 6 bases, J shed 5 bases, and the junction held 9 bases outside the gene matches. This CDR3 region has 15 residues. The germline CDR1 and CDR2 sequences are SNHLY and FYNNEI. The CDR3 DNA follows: TGTGCCAGCAGGACCGGGACTAGTGGGAACAATGAGCAGTTCTTC. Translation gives CASRTGTSGNNEQFF. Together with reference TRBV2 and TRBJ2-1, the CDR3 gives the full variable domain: EPEVTQTPSHQVTQMGQEVILRCVPISNHLYFYWYRQILGQKVEFLVSFYNNEISEKSEIFDDQFSVERPDGSNFTLKIRSTKLEDSAMYFCASRTGTSGNNEQFFGPGTRLTVL.

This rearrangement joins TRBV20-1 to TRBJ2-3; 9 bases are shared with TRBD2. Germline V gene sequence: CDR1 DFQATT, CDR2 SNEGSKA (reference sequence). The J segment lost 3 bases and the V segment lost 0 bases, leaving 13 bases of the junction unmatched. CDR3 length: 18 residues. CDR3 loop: CSARDLSGAGGPTDTQYF. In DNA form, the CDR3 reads TGCAGTGCTAGAGATCTCTCTGGGGCGGGGGGGCCGACAGATACGCAGTATTTT.

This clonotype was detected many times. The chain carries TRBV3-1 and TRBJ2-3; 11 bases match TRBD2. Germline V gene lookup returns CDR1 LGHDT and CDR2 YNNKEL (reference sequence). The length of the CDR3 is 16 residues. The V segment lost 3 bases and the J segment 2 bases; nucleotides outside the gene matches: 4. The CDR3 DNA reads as TGTGCCAGCAGCCACCCTAGCGGGGGGTACACAGATACGCAGTATTTT. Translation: CASSHPSGGYTDTQYF.

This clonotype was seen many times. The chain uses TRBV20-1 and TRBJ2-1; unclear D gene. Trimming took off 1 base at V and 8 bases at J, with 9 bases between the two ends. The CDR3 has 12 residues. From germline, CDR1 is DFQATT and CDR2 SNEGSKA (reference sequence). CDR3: CSARVGLYEQFF. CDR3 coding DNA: TGCAGTGCTAGAGTGGGGTTGTATGAGCAGTTCTTC.

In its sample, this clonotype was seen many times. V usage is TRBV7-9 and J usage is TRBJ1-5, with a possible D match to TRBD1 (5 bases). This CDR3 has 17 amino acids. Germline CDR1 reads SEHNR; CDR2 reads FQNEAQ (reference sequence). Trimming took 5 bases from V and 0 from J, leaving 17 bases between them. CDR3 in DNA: TGTGCCAGCAGCGTGGGGAGGGGAAAGGATAGCAATCAGCCCCAGCATTTT. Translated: CASSVGRGKDSNQPQHF.

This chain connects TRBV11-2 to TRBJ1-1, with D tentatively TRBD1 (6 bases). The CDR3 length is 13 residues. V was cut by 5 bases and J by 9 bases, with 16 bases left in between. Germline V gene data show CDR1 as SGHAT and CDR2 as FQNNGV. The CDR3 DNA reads TGTGCCAGCAGCCCCGAGGGGGGGGGTCAAGCTTTCTTT. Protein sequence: CASSPEGGGQAFF.

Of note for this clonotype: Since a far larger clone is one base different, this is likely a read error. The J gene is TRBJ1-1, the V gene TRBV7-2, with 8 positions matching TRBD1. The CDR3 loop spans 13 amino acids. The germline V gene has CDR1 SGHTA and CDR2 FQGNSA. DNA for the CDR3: TGTGTCAGCAGCCCGGGACAGGCCCCAACCGCTTTCTTT. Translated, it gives CVSSPGQAPTAFF.

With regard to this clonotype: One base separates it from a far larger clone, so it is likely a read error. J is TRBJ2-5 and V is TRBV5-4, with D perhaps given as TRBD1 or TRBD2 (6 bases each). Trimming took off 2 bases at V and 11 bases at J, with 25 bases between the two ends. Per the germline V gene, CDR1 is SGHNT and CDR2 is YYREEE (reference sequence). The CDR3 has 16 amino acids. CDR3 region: CASSLIPGDTTNEQYF. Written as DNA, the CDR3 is TGTGCCAGCAGCTTAATTCCGGGGGACACGACAAATGAGCAGTACTTC.

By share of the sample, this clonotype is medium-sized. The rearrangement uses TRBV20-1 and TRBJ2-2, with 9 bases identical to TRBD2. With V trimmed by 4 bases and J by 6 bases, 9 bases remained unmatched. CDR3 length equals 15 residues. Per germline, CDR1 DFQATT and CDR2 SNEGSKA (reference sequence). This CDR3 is CSATPSGDLAGELFF. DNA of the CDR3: TGCAGTGCTACCCCTAGCGGGGATCTCGCCGGGGAGCTGTTTTTT.

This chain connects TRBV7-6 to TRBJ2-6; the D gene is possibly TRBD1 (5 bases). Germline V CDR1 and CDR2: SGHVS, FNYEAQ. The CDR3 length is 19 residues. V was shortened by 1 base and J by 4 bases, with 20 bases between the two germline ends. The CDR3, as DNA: TGTGCCAGCAGCTTAGGGGCCCGGAGCAGGGCTTTCGGGGCCAACGTCCTGACTTTC. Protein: CASSLGARSRAFGANVLTF.

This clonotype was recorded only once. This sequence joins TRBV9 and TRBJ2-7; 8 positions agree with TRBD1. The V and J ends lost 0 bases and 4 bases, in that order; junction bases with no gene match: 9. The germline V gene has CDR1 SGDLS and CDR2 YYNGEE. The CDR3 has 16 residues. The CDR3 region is CASSVGPGTGAYEQYF. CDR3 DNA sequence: TGTGCCAGCAGCGTAGGACCTGGGACAGGAGCGTACGAGCAGTACTTC. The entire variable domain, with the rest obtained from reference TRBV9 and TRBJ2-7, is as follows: DSGVTQTPKHLITATGQRVTLRCSPRSGDLSVYWYQQSLDQGLQFLIQYYNGEERAKGNILERFSAQQFPDLHSELNLSSLELGDSALYFCASSVGPGTGAYEQYFGPGTRLTVT.

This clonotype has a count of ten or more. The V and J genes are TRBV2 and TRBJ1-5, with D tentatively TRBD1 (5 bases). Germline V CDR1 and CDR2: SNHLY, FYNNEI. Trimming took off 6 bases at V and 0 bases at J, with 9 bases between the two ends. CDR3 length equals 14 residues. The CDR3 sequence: CASSRGNSNQPQHF. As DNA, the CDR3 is TGTGCCAGCAGCCGGGGGAATAGCAATCAGCCCCAGCATTTT.

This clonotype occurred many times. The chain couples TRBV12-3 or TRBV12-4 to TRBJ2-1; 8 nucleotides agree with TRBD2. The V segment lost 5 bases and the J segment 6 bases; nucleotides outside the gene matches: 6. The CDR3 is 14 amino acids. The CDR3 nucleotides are TGTGCCAGCAGTCCCTTTGCGGGGGGCAATGAGCAGTTCTTC. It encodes CASSPFAGGNEQFF.

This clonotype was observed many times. CDR3 coding DNA: TGTGCCAGCTCACCAGAGACCCAGTACGAAAAACTGTTTTTT. It translates to CASSPETQYEKLFF. J is TRBJ1-4 and V is TRBV18, with D unclear. The CDR3 runs to 14 residues. Looked up from germline, CDR1 is KGHSH and CDR2 is LQKENI. Trimming removed 2 bases at V and 8 bases at J, with 12 bases between.

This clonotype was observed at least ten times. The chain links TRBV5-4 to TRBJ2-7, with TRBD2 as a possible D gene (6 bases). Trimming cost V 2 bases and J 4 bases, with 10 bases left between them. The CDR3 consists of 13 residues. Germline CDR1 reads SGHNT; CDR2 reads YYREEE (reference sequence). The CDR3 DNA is TGTGCCAGCAGCTTTGATCGGGGGTACGAGCAGTACTTC. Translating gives CASSFDRGYEQYF.

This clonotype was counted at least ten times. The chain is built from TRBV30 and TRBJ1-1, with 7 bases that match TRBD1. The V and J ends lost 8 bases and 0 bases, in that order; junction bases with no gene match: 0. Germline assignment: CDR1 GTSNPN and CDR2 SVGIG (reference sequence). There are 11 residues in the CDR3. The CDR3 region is CAGTVNTEAFF. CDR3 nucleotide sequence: TGTGCCGGGACAGTGAACACTGAAGCTTTCTTT.

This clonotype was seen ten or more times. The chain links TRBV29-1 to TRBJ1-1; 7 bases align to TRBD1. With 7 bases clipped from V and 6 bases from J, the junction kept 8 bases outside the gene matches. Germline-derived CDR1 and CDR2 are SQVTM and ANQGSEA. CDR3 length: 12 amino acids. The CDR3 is CSAQTGIPEAFF. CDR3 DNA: TGCAGCGCCCAGACAGGGATCCCTGAAGCTTTCTTT.

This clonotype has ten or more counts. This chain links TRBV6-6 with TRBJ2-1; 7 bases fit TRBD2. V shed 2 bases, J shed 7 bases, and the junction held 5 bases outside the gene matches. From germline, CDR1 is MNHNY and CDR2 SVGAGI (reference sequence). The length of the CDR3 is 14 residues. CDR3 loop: CASSYAWGGNEQFF. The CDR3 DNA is TGTGCCAGCAGTTACGCCTGGGGAGGGAATGAGCAGTTCTTC.

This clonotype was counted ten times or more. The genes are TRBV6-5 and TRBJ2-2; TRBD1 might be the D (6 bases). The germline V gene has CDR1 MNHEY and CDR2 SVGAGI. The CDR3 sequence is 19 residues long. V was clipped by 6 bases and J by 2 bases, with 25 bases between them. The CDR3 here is CASSPIRPTGRANTGELFF. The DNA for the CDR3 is TGTGCCAGCAGCCCAATTCGGCCGACAGGCAGGGCCAACACCGGGGAGCTGTTTTTT.

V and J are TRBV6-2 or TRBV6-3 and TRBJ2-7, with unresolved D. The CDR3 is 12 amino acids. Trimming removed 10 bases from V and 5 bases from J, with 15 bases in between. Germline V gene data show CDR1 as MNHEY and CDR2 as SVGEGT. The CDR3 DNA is TGTGCCACAAAAGGCTATTGGAACGAGCAGTACTTC. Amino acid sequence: CATKGYWNEQYF.

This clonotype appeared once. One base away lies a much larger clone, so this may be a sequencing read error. In DNA form, the CDR3 reads TGTGCCAGCAGCTTGGGGGGTGCTAATGAAAAACTGTTTTTT. Translated, it gives CASSLGGANEKLFF. This chain connects TRBV5-4 to TRBJ1-4, with D unresolved. Trimming shortened V by 0 bases and J by 3 bases, and 6 bases separated the two germline ends. This CDR3 contains 14 residues. The germline V gene encodes CDR1 SGHNT and CDR2 YYREEE (reference sequence). The whole variable domain, filled in from reference TRBV5-4 and TRBJ1-4, reads ETGVTQSPTHLIKTRGQQVTLRCSSQSGHNTVSWYQQALGQGPQFIFQYYREEENGRGNFPPRFSGLQFPNYSSELNVNALELDDSALYLCASSLGGANEKLFFGSGTQLSVL.

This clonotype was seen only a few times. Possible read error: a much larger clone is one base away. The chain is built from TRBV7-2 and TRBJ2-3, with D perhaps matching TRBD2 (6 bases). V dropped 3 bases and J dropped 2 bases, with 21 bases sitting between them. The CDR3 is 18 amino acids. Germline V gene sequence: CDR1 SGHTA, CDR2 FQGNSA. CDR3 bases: TGTGCCAGCAGCTTGCCCCTATGGGGGAGGCGTTCCACAGATACGCAGTATTTT. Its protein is CASSLPLWGRRSTDTQYF.

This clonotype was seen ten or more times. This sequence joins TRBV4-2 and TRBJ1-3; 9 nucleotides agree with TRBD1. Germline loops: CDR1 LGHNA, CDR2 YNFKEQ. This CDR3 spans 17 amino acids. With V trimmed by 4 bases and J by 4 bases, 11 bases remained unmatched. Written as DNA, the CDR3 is TGTGCCAGCAGCCGAGGGACAGCCGGGACAGGGGGAAACACCATATATTTT. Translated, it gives CASSRGTAGTGGNTIYF.

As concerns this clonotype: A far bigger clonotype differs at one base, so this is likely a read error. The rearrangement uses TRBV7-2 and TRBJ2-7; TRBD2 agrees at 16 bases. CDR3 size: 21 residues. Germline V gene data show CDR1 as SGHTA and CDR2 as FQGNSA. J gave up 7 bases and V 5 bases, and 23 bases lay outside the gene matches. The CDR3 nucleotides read TGTGCCAGCAGCCATACACGTGGGACTAGCGGGGGGGAGGCCGCGAAGAGGGAGCAGTACTTC. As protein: CASSHTRGTSGGEAAKREQYF.